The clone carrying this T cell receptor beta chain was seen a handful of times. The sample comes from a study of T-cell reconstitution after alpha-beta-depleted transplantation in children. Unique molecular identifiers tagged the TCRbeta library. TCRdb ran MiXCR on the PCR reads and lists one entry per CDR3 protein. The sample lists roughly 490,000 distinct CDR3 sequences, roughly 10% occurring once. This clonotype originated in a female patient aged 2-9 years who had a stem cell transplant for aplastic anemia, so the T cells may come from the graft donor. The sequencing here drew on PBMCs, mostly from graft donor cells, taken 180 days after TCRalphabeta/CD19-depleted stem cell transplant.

Written as DNA, the CDR3 is TGTGCCAGCAGCCAAGAGGGTCTAAGAGCCCGCTACAATGAGCAGTTCTTC. This sequence encodes CASSQEGLRARYNEQFF. The chain is built from TRBV4-2 and TRBJ2-1; D not certain. This CDR3 spans 17 amino acids. CDR1 and CDR2 (germline): LGHNA, YNFKEQ. The V and J ends lost 0 bases and 3 bases respectively, with 15 bases between them.